This section outlines one T cell receptor beta chain sequence together with its context. V dropped 2 bases and J dropped 3 bases, with 13 bases sitting between them. CDR3 length: 15 amino acids. Germline loops: CDR1 SEHNR, CDR2 FQNEAQ (reference sequence). Documented time point: after neoadjuvant nivolumab, at surgical resection. Cohort: HPV-negative, locally advanced oral cavity squamous cell carcinoma patients. The data stem from a study of neoadjuvant anti-PD-1 for oral cavity cancer. As for the study in general: Patients without progression received a fourth nivolumab dose around day 43, then surgical resection on days 50-56.

Profiled with immunoSEQ multiplex PCR; TCRdb holds only in-frame clones, not every one. This table holds about 37,000 clones, around 40% found once. Sequencing used tumor tissue, obtained after nivolumab (anti-PD-1) treatment. This sequence joins TRBV7-9 and TRBJ1-2; the D gene is possibly TRBD1 (6 bases). This TCR derives from a person between 40 and 79 years old with oral cavity squamous cell carcinoma. The CDR3, as DNA: TGTGCCAGCAGCTTAATAACAGGGAGAGACTATGGCTACACCTTC. Amino acid sequence: CASSLITGRDYGYTF. The full variable domain, its missing parts supplied by reference TRBV7-9 and TRBJ1-2, is DTGVSQNPRHKITKRGQNVTFRCDPISEHNRLYWYRQTLGQGPEFLTYFQNEAQLEKSRLLSDRFSAERPKGSFSTLEIQRTEQGDSAMYLCASSLITGRDYGYTFGSGTRLTVV.